This T cell receptor beta chain originates from a study of T-cell reconstitution after alpha-beta-depleted transplantation in children. Notes on the study in general: Recipient T cells and thymic progenitors that survived were the source of the high TCRbeta diversity seen at day 60 in some patients. Several hundred expanded graft clones reportedly were the source of alpha-beta T cells about two months after transplant. T cells produced anew were the main source of T-cell counts and diversity one year after transplant.

Library preparation (for TCRbeta) was performed with unique molecular identifiers. MiXCR, run by TCRdb on the PCR reads, gives a single entry per CDR3 protein. The table records about 540,000 distinct CDR3 sequences, 25% to 30% of them present only once. The trim removed 4 bases at V and 8 bases at J, leaving 3 bases unmatched. The CDR3 consists of 12 residues. Looked up from germline, CDR1 is SGHRS and CDR2 is YFSETQ. Turning to this clonotype: What it recognizes is unknown.

This rearrangement joins TRBV5-1 to TRBJ2-5, with TRBD2 matching over 9 bases. This material consisted of PBMCs, taken before TCRalphabeta/CD19-depleted stem cell transplant. This clonotype originated in a boy under two years old with Wiskott-Aldrich syndrome, due to receive a stem cell transplant. The CDR3 DNA reads TGCGCCAGCAGCCCAGCGGGAGGCACCCAGTACTTC. Translation gives CASSPAGGTQYF.